A selection of T cell receptor beta chains follows, all from one sample in a study of cytomegalovirus exposure and HLA in healthy donors. Profiling relied on immunoSEQ multiplex PCR, and the TCRdb table lists in-frame clones only, not all of them. The sample contains over 100,000 clones, 79% of which appear only once. Sequencing was carried out using PBMCs. Source of these receptors: a male donor in good health and CMV-seronegative. Each CDR3 is given with its conserved first and last residue. Fields, in order: J gene, V gene, CDR3 length, CDR3 protein.

j_gene: TRBJ2-7
v_gene: TRBV7-9
len: 14
CDR3aa: CASSLEGAIYEQYF

j_gene: TRBJ1-5
v_gene: TRBV6-6
len: 15
CDR3aa: CASSYQGGVGQPQHF

j_gene: TRBJ2-3
v_gene: TRBV6-6
len: 14
CDR3aa: CASSRAASTDTQYF

j_gene: TRBJ2-2
v_gene: TRBV19
len: 15
CDR3aa: CASRDSRGGRGELFF

j_gene: TRBJ2-3
v_gene: TRBV18
len: 16
CDR3aa: CASSPPGTGYTDTQYF

j_gene: TRBJ1-1
v_gene: TRBV18
len: 13
CDR3aa: CASSPAQNTEAFF

j_gene: TRBJ1-3
v_gene: TRBV7-9
len: 17
CDR3aa: CASSSPTGMSSGNTIYF

j_gene: TRBJ2-3
v_gene: TRBV10-1
len: 16
CDR3aa: CASSEPGQGARDTQYF

j_gene: TRBJ2-7
v_gene: TRBV5-1
len: 14
CDR3aa: CASSLTLDSYEQYF

j_gene: TRBJ1-4
v_gene: TRBV6-5
len: 15
CDR3aa: CASSPTGVVNEKLFF

j_gene: TRBJ1-6
v_gene: TRBV6-1
len: 15
CDR3aa: CASSAYREENSPLHF

j_gene: TRBJ1-2
v_gene: TRBV7-9
len: 11
CDR3aa: CSSSSFGGYTF

j_gene: TRBJ2-7
v_gene: TRBV6-5
len: 14
CDR3aa: CASRRTGAYYEQYF

j_gene: TRBJ1-6
v_gene: TRBV30
len: 14
CDR3aa: CAWSTGLLGRPLHF

j_gene: TRBJ2-3
v_gene: TRBV30
len: 15
CDR3aa: CAWRLGLAGTDTQYF

j_gene: TRBJ1-4
v_gene: TRBV18
len: 15
CDR3aa: CASSPRTGRNEKLFF

j_gene: TRBJ2-2
v_gene: TRBV4-2
len: 18
CDR3aa: CASSQDLLAGAGVGELFF

j_gene: TRBJ2-3
v_gene: TRBV9
len: 16
CDR3aa: CASSVVSGGATDTQYF

j_gene: TRBJ1-5
v_gene: TRBV7-2
len: 15
CDR3aa: CASSLLGQAGQPQHF

j_gene: TRBJ2-1
v_gene: TRBV5-5
len: 15
CDR3aa: CASSAGLAGHNEQFF

j_gene: TRBJ2-3
v_gene: TRBV11-2
len: 15
CDR3aa: CASSLNRAGGDTQYF

j_gene: TRBJ2-1
v_gene: TRBV7-8
len: 16
CDR3aa: CASSKRTGSSYNEQFF

j_gene: TRBJ2-2
v_gene: TRBV30
len: 16
CDR3aa: CAWSGQGSLYTGELFF

j_gene: TRBJ2-5
v_gene: TRBV7-7
len: 15
CDR3aa: CASSLASGSQETQYF

j_gene: TRBJ1-1
v_gene: TRBV15
len: 14
CDR3aa: CATSRVAENTEAFF

j_gene: -
v_gene: TRBV30
len: 13
CDR3aa: CAWSWDRGYEQYF

j_gene: TRBJ2-7
v_gene: TRBV18
len: 15
CDR3aa: CASSPGGQGSYEQYF

j_gene: TRBJ1-2
v_gene: TRBV16
len: 13
CDR3aa: CASSPGLADGYTF

j_gene: TRBJ2-7
v_gene: TRBV19
len: 13
CDR3aa: CASTCRAGYEQYF

j_gene: TRBJ1-2
v_gene: TRBV4-3
len: 13
CDR3aa: CASSQDGGDGYTF

j_gene: TRBJ1-1
v_gene: TRBV6-1
len: 13
CDR3aa: CASRQGLNTEAFF

j_gene: TRBJ2-5
v_gene: TRBV15
len: 16
CDR3aa: CATSKQGTSPQETQYF

j_gene: TRBJ1-6
v_gene: TRBV11-2
len: 15
CDR3aa: CASSSRRDRASPLHF

j_gene: TRBJ1-2
v_gene: TRBV18
len: 14
CDR3aa: CASSSGRGPHGYTF

j_gene: TRBJ1-1
v_gene: TRBV18
len: 16
CDR3aa: CASSPPTGDKTTEAFF

j_gene: TRBJ1-1
v_gene: TRBV13
len: 12
CDR3aa: CASSFRTGEAFF

j_gene: TRBJ2-3
v_gene: TRBV6-1
len: 16
CDR3aa: CASSKGPETSTDTQYF

j_gene: TRBJ2-7
v_gene: TRBV11-2
len: 16
CDR3aa: CASSLDPLAGGYEQYF

j_gene: TRBJ1-5
v_gene: TRBV19
len: 15
CDR3aa: CASTPPNGPGQPQHF

j_gene: TRBJ1-1
v_gene: TRBV2
len: 16
CDR3aa: CASGIWGEGVGTEAFF

j_gene: TRBJ2-5
v_gene: TRBV6-1
len: 14
CDR3aa: CASSGQGWEETQYF

j_gene: TRBJ2-5
v_gene: TRBV19
len: 15
CDR3aa: CASSIASGRWETQYF

j_gene: TRBJ2-1
v_gene: TRBV30
len: 16
CDR3aa: CAWSGAGRGIFNEQFF

j_gene: TRBJ2-3
v_gene: TRBV30
len: 16
CDR3aa: CAWRSLAGGDADTQYF

j_gene: TRBJ2-7
v_gene: TRBV18
len: 15
CDR3aa: CASSPSGHKSYEQYF

j_gene: TRBJ2-7
v_gene: TRBV18
len: 13
CDR3aa: CASSASYGIGQYF

j_gene: TRBJ1-2
v_gene: TRBV13
len: 15
CDR3aa: CASRYSGGSSYGYTF

j_gene: TRBJ2-3
v_gene: TRBV2
len: 17
CDR3aa: CASIPASGGARTDTQYF

j_gene: TRBJ2-1
v_gene: TRBV4-1
len: 18
CDR3aa: CASSQEGGRDRPNNEQFF

j_gene: TRBJ1-2
v_gene: TRBV10-2
len: 16
CDR3aa: CASSDRNMAFSYGYTF

j_gene: TRBJ1-1
v_gene: TRBV19
len: 13
CDR3aa: CASSIDWATEAFF